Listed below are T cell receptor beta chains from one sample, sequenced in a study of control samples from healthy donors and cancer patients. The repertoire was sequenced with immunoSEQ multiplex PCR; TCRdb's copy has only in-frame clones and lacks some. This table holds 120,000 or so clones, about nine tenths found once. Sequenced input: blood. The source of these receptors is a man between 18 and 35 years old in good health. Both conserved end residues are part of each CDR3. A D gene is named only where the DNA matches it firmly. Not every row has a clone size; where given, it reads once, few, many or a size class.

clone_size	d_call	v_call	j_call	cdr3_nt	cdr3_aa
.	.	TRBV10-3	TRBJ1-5	TGTGCCATCAGTGAGTCGATGCTGCCAGGCATGGCCCAGCATTTT	CAISESMLPGMAQHF
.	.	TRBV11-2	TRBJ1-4	TGTGCCAGCAGCATAGGGGCCAGGGGTGAAAAACTGTTTTTT	CASSIGARGEKLFF
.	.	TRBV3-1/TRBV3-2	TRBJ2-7	TGTGCCAGCAGCCGGGAGGAGGGGGTTCTTTACGAGCAGTACTTC	CASSREEGVLYEQYF
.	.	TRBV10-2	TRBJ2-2	TGCGCCAGCAGAGTGGGGCGGGACATATTCACCGGGGAGCTGTTTTTT	CASRVGRDIFTGELFF
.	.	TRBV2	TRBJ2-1	TGTGCCAGCATACCGGGGAGTTCGGGTGATGAGCAGTTCTTC	CASIPGSSGDEQFF
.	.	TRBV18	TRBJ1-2	TGTGCCAGCTCACCGGAGACAAACTATGGCTACACCTTC	CASSPETNYGYTF
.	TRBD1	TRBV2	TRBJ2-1	TGTGCCAGCAGTGAAGCGGCCGGGACAGGGAGTCCCAATGAGCAGTTCTTC	CASSEAAGTGSPNEQFF
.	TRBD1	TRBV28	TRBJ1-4	TGTGCCAGCATAGGAGCCGGGACAGGGAATGAAAAACTGTTTTTT	CASIGAGTGNEKLFF
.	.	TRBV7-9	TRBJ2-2	TGTGCCAGCAGCTTAGGATTTAACACCGGGGAGCTGTTTTTT	CASSLGFNTGELFF
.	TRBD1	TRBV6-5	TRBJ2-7	TGTGCCAGCGGGTCGACAGGGGTCGGGTCCTACGAGCAGTACTTC	CASGSTGVGSYEQYF
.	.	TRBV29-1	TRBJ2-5	TGCAGCGCCCGGGGATCACAAGAGACCCAGTACTTC	CSARGSQETQYF
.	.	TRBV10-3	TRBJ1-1	TGTGCCATCAGTGTGGGCGTTGGAGTAGCCATGAACACTGAAGCTTTCTTT	CAISVGVGVAMNTEAFF
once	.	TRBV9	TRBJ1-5	TGTGCCAGCAGCGTAGGACAGAGCAATCAGCCCCAGCATTTT	CASSVGQSNQPQHF
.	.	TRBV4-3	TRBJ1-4	TGCGCCAGCAGCCAAGGGGGCGGGGTGGGCGAAAAACTGTTTTTT	CASSQGGGVGEKLFF